These 4 T cell receptor beta chains were sequenced from one sample in a study of blood T cell repertoires in COVID-19. Libraries were prepared by immunoSEQ multiplex PCR; TCRdb keeps only in-frame clonotypes and omits some of them. The data show some 220,000 clones, with approximately 92% seen just once and 3% to 3.5% held by the top ten. Sequencing input: PBMCs or T cells enriched from blood (not recorded which). These receptors were obtained from a woman aged 18-29 years in a cohort exposed to, infected with or recovered from COVID-19 (not recorded which).

The V gene is TRBV3-1 (or the pseudogene TRBV3-2), the J gene TRBJ2-7; 7 positions match TRBD1. The V gene's germline CDR1 is LGHDT and CDR2 YNNKEL (reference sequence). V lost 0 bases to trimming and J lost 6 bases; unmatched junction nucleotides: 5. This CDR3 spans 14 amino acids. In nucleotides, the CDR3 is TGTGCCAGCAGCCAAGATTACAGGGGATCCGAGCAGTACTTC. Its protein product is CASSQDYRGSEQYF.

This chain connects TRBV21-1 to TRBJ1-5. TRBV21-1 is recorded as a pseudogene. The CDR3 contains 14 residues. This chain's CDR3 is CASSKEEPNQPQHF. DNA for the CDR3: TGTGCCAGCAGCAAAGAGGAGCCCAATCAGCCCCAGCATTTT.

This clone was detected only a few times. The rearrangement uses TRBV2 and TRBJ2-5; no definite D call. Deletions cut 5 bases from V and 5 bases from J, with 9 bases between. Germline values: CDR1 SNHLY, CDR2 FYNNEI. The CDR3 is 12 amino acids. CDR3: CASSSEWETQYF. The CDR3 coding sequence is TGTGCCAGCAGTTCAGAATGGGAGACCCAGTACTTC.

J is TRBJ2-5 and V is TRBV18; tentative D call: TRBD1 (6 bases). V was trimmed by 3 bases and J by 2 bases, leaving 13 bases between them. Germline V gene lookup returns CDR1 KGHSH and CDR2 LQKENI. There are 15 residues in the CDR3. CDR3 sequence reads: CASSPGAGPQETQYF. DNA of the CDR3: TGTGCCAGCTCACCGGGGGCAGGGCCACAAGAGACCCAGTACTTC. Full variable domain (outside the CDR3, taken from reference TRBV18 and TRBJ2-5): NAGVMQNPRHLVRRRGQEARLRCSPMKGHSHVYWYRQLPEEGLKFMVYLQKENIIDESGMPKERFSAEFPKEGPSILRIQQVVRGDSAAYFCASSPGAGPQETQYFGPGTRLLVL.